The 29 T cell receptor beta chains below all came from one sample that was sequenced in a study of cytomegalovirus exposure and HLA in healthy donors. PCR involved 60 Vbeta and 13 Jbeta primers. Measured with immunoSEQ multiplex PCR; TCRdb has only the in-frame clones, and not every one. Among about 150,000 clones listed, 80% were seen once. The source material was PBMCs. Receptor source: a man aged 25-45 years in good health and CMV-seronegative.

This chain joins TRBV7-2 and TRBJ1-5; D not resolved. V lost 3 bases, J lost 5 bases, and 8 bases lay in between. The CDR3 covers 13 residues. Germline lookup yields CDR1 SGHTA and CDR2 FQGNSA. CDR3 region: CASSFHGDQPQHF. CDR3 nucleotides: TGTGCCAGCAGCTTCCACGGGGATCAGCCCCAGCATTTT.

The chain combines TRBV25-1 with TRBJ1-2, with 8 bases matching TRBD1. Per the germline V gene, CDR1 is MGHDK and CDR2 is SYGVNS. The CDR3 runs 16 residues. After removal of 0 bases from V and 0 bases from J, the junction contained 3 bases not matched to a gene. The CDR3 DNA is TGTGCCAGCAGTGAATATCAGGGGGCAGCTAACTATGGCTACACCTTC. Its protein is CASSEYQGAANYGYTF.

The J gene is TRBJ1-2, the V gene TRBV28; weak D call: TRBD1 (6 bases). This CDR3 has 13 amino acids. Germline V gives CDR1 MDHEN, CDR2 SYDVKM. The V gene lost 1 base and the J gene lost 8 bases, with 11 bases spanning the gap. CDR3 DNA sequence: TGTGCCAGCAGTTTATCTTGGGGGCACGGCTACACCTTC. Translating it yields CASSLSWGHGYTF.

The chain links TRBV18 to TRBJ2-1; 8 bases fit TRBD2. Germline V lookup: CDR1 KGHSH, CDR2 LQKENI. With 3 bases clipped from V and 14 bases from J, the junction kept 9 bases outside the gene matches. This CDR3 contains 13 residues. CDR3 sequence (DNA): TGTGCCAGCTCACCCCCCGGGGGGGGTCCGAAGTTCTTC. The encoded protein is CASSPPGGGPKFF.

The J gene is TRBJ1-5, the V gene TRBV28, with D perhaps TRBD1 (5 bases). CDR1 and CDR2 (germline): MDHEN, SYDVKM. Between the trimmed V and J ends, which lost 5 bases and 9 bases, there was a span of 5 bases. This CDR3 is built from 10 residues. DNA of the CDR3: TGTGCCAGCAGTCAGGGGCCCCAGCATTTT. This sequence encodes CASSQGPQHF. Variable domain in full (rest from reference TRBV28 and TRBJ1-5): DVKVTQSSRYLVKRTGEKVFLECVQDMDHENMFWYRQDPGLGLRLIYFSYDVKMKEKGDIPEGYSVSREKKERFSLILESASTNQTSMYLCASSQGPQHFGDGTRLSIL.

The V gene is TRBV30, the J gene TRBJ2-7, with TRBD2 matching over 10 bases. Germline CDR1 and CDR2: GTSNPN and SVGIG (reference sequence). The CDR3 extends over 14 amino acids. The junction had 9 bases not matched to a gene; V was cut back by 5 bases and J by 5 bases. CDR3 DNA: TGTGCCTGGTCGCCTCCGGGACTAGCGAACGAGCAGTACTTC. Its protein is CAWSPPGLANEQYF. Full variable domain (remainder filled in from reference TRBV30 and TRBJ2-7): SQTIHQWPATLVQPVGSPLSLECTVEGTSNPNLYWYRQAAGRGLQLLFYSVGIGQISSEVPQNLSASRPQDRQFILSSKKLLLSDSGFYLCAWSPPGLANEQYFGPGTRLTVT.

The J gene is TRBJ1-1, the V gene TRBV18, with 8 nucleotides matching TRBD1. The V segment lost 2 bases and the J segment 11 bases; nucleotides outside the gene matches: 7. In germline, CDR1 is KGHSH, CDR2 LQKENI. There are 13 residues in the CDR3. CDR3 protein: CASSPSSWTGAFF. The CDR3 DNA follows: TGTGCCAGCTCACCATCCAGCTGGACAGGGGCTTTCTTT.

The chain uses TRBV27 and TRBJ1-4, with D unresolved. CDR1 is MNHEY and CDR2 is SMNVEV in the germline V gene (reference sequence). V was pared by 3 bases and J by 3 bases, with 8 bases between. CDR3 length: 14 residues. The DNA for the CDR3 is TGTGCCAGCAGTTTGGAGGGCTCTAATGAAAAACTGTTTTTT. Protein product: CASSLEGSNEKLFF.

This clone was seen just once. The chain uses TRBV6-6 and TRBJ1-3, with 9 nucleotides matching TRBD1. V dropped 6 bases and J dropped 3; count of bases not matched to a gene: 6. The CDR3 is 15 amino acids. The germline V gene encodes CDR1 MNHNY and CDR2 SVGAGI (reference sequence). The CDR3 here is CASSYRGQVGNTIYF. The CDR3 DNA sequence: TGTGCCAGCAGCTACAGGGGGCAGGTTGGAAACACCATATATTTT.

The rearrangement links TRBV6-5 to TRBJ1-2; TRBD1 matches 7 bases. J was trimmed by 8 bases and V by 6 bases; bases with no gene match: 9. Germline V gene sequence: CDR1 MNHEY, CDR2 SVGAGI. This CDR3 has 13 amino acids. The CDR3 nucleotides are TGTGCCAGCAGCCGACGAGACAGGGAGGGCTACACCTTC. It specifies CASSRRDREGYTF.

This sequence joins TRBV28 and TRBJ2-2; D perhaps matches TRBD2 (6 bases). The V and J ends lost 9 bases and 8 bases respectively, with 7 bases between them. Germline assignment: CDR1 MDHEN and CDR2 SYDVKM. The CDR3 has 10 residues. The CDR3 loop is CASGRGELFF. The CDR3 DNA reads TGTGCCAGTGGGAGGGGGGAGCTGTTTTTT.

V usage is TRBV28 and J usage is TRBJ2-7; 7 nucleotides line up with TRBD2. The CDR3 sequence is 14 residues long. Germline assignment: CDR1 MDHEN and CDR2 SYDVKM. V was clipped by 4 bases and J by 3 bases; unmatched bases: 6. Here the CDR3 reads CASSWASGNYEQYF. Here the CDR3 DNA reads TGTGCCAGCAGTTGGGCTAGCGGCAACTACGAGCAGTACTTC.

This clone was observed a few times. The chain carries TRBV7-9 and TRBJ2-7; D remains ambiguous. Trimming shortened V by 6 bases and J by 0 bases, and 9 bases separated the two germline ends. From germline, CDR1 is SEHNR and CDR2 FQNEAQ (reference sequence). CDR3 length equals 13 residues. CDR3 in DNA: TGTGCCAGCAGACTATACAACTCCTACGAGCAGTACTTC. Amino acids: CASRLYNSYEQYF.

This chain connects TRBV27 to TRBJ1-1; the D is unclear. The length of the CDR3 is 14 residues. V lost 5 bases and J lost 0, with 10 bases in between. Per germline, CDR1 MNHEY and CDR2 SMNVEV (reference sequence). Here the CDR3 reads CASSHQAVNTEAFF. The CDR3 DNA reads TGTGCCAGCAGTCACCAGGCAGTGAACACTGAAGCTTTCTTT.

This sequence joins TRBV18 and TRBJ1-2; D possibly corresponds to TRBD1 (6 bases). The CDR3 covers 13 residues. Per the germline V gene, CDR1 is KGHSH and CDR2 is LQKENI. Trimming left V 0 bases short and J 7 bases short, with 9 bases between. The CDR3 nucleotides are TGTGCCAGCTCACCACCGGACAGAGGTGGCTACACCTTC. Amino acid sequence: CASSPPDRGGYTF.

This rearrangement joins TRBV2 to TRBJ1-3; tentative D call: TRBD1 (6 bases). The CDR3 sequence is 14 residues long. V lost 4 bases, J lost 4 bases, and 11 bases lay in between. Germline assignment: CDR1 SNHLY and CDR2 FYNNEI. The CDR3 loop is CASSVLGTGNTIYF. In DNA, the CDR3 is TGTGCCAGCAGTGTGTTGGGGACAGGAAACACCATATATTTT.

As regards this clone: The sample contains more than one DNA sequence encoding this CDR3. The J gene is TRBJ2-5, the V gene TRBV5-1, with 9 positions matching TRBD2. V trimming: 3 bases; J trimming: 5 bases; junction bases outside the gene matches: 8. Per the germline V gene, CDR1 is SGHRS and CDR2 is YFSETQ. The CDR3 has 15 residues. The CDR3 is CASSSTSGEGETQYF. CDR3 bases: TGCGCCAGCAGCTCGACTAGCGGAGAGGGGGAGACCCAGTACTTC.

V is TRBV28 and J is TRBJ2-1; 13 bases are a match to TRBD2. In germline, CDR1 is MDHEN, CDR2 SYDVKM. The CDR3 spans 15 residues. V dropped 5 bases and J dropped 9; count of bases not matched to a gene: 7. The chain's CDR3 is CASSLGLAGLPEQFF. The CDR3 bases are TGTGCCAGCAGTCTGGGACTAGCGGGACTACCTGAGCAGTTCTTC.

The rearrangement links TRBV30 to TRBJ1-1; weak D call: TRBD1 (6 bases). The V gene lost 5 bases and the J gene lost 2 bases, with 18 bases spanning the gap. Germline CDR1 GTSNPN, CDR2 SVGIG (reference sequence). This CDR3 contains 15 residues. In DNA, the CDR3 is TGTGCCTGGCTGGAAACAGCAGGGGCTAACACTGAAGCTTTCTTT. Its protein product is CAWLETAGANTEAFF. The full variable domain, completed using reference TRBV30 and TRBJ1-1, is SQTIHQWPATLVQPVGSPLSLECTVEGTSNPNLYWYRQAAGRGLQLLFYSVGIGQISSEVPQNLSASRPQDRQFILSSKKLLLSDSGFYLCAWLETAGANTEAFFGQGTRLTVV.

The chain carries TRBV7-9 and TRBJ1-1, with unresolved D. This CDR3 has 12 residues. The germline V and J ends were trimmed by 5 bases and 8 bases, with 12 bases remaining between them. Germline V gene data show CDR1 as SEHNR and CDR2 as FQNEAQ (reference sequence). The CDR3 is CASSTSRVEAFF. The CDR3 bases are TGTGCCAGCAGCACCTCCCGGGTGGAAGCTTTCTTT.

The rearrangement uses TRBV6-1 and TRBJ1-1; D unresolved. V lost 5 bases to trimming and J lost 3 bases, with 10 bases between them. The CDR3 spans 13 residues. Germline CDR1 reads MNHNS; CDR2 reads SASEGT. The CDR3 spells CASSRVMDTEAFF. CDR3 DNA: TGTGCCAGCAGTCGAGTGATGGACACTGAAGCTTTCTTT.

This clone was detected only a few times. CDR3 bases: TGCGCCAGCAGAAAAGACAGGGAGAACACTGAAGCTTTCTTT. It is translated as CASRKDRENTEAFF. V and J are TRBV5-1 and TRBJ1-1; 7 nucleotides agree with TRBD1. This CDR3 region has 14 residues. Trimming removed 5 bases from V and 1 base from J; junction bases left unmatched: 5. Germline V CDR1 and CDR2: SGHRS, YFSETQ.

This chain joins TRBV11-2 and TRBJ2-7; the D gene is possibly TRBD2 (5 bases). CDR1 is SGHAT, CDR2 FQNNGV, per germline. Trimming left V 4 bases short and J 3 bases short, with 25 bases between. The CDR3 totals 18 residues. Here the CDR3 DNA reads TGTGCCAGCAGCTCACGCTGGGATAGTTCGAACGGGGTCTACGAGCAGTACTTC. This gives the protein CASSSRWDSSNGVYEQYF.

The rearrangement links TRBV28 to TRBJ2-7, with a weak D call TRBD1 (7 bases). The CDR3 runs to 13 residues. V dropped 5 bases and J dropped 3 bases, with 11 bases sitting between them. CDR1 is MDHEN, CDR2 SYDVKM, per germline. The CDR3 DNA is TGTGCCAGCAGTCGCGGGACAGTCTACGAGCAGTACTTC. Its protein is CASSRGTVYEQYF.

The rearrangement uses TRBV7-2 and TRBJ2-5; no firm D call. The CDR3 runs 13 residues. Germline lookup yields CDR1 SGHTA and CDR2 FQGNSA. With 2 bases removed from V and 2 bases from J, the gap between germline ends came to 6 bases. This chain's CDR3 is CASSLQAQETQYF. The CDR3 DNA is TGTGCCAGCAGCTTACAAGCTCAAGAGACCCAGTACTTC. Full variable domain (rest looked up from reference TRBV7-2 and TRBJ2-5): GAGVSQSPSNKVTEKGKDVELRCDPISGHTALYWYRQSLGQGLEFLIYFQGNSAPDKSGLPSDRFSAERTGGSVSTLTIQRTQQEDSAVYLCASSLQAQETQYFGPGTRLLVL.

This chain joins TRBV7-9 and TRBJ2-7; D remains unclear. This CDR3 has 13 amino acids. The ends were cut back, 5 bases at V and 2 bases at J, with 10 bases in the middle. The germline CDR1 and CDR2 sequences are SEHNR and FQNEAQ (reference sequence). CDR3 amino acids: CASSPDITYEQYF. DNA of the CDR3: TGTGCCAGCAGCCCCGACATTACCTACGAGCAGTACTTC.

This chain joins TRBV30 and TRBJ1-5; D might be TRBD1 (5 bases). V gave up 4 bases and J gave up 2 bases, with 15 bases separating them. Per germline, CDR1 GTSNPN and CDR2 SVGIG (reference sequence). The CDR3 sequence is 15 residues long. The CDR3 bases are TGTGCCTGGACCCCCCGGGGGACCCGCAATCAGCCCCAGCATTTT. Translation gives CAWTPRGTRNQPQHF.

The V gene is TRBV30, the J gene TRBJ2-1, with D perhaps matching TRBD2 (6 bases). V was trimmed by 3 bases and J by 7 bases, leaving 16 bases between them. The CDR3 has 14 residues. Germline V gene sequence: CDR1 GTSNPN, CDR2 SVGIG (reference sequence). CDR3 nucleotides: TGTGCCTGGAGGGAACCGGGACGGGGGAATGAGCAGTTCTTC. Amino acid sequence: CAWREPGRGNEQFF.

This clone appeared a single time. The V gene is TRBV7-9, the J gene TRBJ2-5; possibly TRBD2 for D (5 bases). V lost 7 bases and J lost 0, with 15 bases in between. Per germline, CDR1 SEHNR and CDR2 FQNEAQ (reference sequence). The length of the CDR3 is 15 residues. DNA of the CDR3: TGTGCCAGCAATCGAGGGTCGGTTTACCAAGAGACCCAGTACTTC. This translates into CASNRGSVYQETQYF.